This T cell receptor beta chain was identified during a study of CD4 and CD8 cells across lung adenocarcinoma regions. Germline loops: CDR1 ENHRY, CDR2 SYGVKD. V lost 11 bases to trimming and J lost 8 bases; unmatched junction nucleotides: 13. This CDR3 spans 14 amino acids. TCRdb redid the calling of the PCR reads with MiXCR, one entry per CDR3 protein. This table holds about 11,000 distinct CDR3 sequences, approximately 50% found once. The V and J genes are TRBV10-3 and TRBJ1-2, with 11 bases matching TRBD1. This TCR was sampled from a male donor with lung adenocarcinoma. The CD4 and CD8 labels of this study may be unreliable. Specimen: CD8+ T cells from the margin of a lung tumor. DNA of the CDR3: TGTGCCTCGGAAAGGGACAGGGGGAGATCGGGCTACACCTTC. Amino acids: CASERDRGRSGYTF.